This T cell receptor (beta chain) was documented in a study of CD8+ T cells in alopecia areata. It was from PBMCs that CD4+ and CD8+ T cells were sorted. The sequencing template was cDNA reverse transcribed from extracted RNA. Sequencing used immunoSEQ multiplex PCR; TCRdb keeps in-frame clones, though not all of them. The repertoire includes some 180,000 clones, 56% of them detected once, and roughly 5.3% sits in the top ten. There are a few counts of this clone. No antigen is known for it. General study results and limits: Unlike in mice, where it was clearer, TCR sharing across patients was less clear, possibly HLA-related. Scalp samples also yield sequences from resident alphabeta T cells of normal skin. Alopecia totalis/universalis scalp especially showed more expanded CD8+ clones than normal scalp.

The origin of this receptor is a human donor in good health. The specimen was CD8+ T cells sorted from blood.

CDR3 bases: TGCAGCGGTGGGACAGTCGGAACTAATGAAAAACTGTTTTTT. Encoded protein: CSGGTVGTNEKLFF. The chain combines TRBV29-1 with TRBJ1-4; the match to TRBD1 covers 7 bases. CDR3 size: 14 residues. Germline values: CDR1 SQVTM, CDR2 ANQGSEA. V trimming: 7 bases; J trimming: 1 base; junction bases outside the gene matches: 6. Filled out from reference TRBV29-1 and TRBJ1-4, the complete variable domain reads SAVISQKPSRDICQRGTSLTIQCQVDSQVTMMFWYRQQPGQSLTLIATANQGSEATYESGFVIDKFPISRPNLTFSTLTVSNMSPEDSSIYLCSGGTVGTNEKLFFGSGTQLSVL.